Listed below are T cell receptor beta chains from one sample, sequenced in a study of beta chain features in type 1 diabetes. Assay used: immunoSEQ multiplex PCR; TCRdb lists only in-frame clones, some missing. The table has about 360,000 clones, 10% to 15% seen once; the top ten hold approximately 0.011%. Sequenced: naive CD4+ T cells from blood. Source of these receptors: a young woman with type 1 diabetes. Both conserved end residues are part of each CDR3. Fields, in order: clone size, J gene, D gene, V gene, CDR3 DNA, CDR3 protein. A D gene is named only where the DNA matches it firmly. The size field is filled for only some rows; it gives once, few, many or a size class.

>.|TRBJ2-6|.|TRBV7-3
TGTGCCAGCAGCCCTAACCTGGGGGCCAACGTCCTGACTTTC
CASSPNLGANVLTF
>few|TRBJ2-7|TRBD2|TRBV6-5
TGTGCCAGCAGTCTTCGACTAGCGGGGTCCTACGAGCAGTACTTC
CASSLRLAGSYEQYF
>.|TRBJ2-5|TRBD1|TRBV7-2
TGTGCCAGCAGCCCAAGGGGGCCGACTCAAGAGACCCAGTACTTC
CASSPRGPTQETQYF
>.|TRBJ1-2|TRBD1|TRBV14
TGTGCCAGCAGCCGATCCGGACAGGCAAACTATGGCTACACCTTC
CASSRSGQANYGYTF
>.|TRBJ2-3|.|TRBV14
TGTGCCAGCAGCCAAGTACTAGGCACAGATACGCAGTATTTT
CASSQVLGTDTQYF
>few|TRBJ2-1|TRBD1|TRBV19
TGTGCCAGTAGTCGGGACAGAGTATACAATGAGCAGTTCTTC
CASSRDRVYNEQFF
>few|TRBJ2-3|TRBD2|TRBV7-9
TGTGCCAGCAGCTCGAGGAGGCTAGCGGTCACAGATACGCAGTATTTT
CASSSRRLAVTDTQYF
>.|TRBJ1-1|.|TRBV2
TGTGCCAGCGGTATGGGCATGAACACTGAAGCTTTCTTT
CASGMGMNTEAFF
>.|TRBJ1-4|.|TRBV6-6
TGTGCCAGCTCAGGGCCGGATGAAAAACTGTTTTTT
CASSGPDEKLFF
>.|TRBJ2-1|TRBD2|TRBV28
TGTGCCAGCAGCCCGCGGGAGGGTGAGCAGTTCTTC
CASSPREGEQFF
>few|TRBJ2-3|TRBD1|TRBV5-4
TGTGCCAGCAGCTTGGCTTCCGACAGGGGGCCGACAGATACGCAGTATTTT
CASSLASDRGPTDTQYF
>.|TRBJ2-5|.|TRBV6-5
TGTGCCAGCACCAAGGGGGTAAATTATCAAGAGACCCAGTACTTC
CASTKGVNYQETQYF
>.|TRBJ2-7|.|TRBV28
TGTGCCAGCACTCCCCCCTGGGCGAGGGAGTCGGACGAGCAGTACTTC
CASTPPWARESDEQYF
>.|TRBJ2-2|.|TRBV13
TGTGCCAGCAGCGTGACAGTGAACACGGCCGGGGAGCTGTTTTTT
CASSVTVNTAGELFF
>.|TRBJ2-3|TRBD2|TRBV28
TGTGCCAGCAGTTCCGGGACTAGCGGGAGGGTGGATACGCAGTATTTT
CASSSGTSGRVDTQYF
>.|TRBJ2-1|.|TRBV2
TGTGCCAGCAGCGTCACAGCCTTCTACAATGAGCAGTTCTTC
CASSVTAFYNEQFF
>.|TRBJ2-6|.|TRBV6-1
TGTGCCAGCAGTGACAGGGGTACCTCTGGGGCCAACGTCCTGACTTTC
CASSDRGTSGANVLTF
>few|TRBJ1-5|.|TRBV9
TGTGCCAGCAGCGTGGACGGGGGCAATCAGCCCCAGCATTTT
CASSVDGGNQPQHF
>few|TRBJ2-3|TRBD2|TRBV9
TGTGCCAGCAGCACCTTACTAGCGGGAGGGGGAGATACGCAGTATTTT
CASSTLLAGGGDTQYF
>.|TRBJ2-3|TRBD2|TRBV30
TGTGCCTGGAGTGTACGCCAGGGACTAGCGGGACCCGTGGCGCAGTATTTT
CAWSVRQGLAGPVAQYF
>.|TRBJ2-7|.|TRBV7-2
TGTGCCAGCAGCTTAGGGCCAATCTACGAGCAGTACTTC
CASSLGPIYEQYF
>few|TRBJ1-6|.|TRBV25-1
TGTGCCAGCAGTGACGTCGGCAGGGAAAATTCACCCCTCCACTTT
CASSDVGRENSPLHF
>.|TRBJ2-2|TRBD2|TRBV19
TGTGCCAGTAGTCTGGCGGGAGTGGAGACCGGGGAGCTGTTTTTT
CASSLAGVETGELFF
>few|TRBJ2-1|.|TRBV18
TGTGCCAGCTCACCCTTCGACACAAACAATGAGCAGTTCTTC
CASSPFDTNNEQFF
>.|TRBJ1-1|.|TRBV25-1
TGTGCCAGCAGTGAATCTGGCGGAGGAAGGGCTTTCTTT
CASSESGGGRAFF
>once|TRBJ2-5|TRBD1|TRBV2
TGTGCCAGCAGTAGAACAGGGGGCGCATGGGAGACCCAGTACTTC
CASSRTGGAWETQYF
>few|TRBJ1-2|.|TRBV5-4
TGTGCCAGCAGCTTGGCCCTAGGACAGCCATATGGCTACACCTTC
CASSLALGQPYGYTF
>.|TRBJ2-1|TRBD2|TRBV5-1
TGCGCCAGCAGCCTAGTTAGAGCGGGAGTAAATGAGCAGTTCTTC
CASSLVRAGVNEQFF
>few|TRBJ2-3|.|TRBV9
TGTGCCAGCAGCGTAGATCTAGATACGCAGTATTTT
CASSVDLDTQYF
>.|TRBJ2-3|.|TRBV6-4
TGTGCCAGCAGTAAACAGGAGACAGATACGCAGTATTTT
CASSKQETDTQYF
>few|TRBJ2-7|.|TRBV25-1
TGTGCCAGCAGGTACAACTCCTACGAGCAGTACTTC
CASRYNSYEQYF
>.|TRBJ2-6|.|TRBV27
TGTGCCAGCAGTCTAGGTCTTCTACGCTCTGGGGCCAACGTCCTGACTTTC
CASSLGLLRSGANVLTF
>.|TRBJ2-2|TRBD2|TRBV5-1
TGCGCCAGCAGCTCTACTAGCGGGAGCCCCGGGGAGCTGTTTTTT
CASSSTSGSPGELFF
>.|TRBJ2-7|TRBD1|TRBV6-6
TGTGCCAGCAGTTACCGACTGACAGGGAACTACGAGCAGTACTTC
CASSYRLTGNYEQYF
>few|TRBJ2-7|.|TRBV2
TGTGCCAGCACCACGCGGTACGAGCAGTACTTC
CASTTRYEQYF
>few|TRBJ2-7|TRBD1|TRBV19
TGTGCCAGTAGTCCGGACAGGGGGCTCTACGAGCAGTACTTC
CASSPDRGLYEQYF
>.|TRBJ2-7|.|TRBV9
TGTGCCAGCAGCGATCAGGTGGCCGGCTACGAGCAGTACTTC
CASSDQVAGYEQYF
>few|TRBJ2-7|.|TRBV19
TGTGCCAGTAGTATTCCTGCCCGGGACAAGAACGAGCAGTACTTC
CASSIPARDKNEQYF
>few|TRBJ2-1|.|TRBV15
TGTGCCACCAGCAGGGGTCTCGGGGGGCGTTACAATGAGCAGTTCTTC
CATSRGLGGRYNEQFF
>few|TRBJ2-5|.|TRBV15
TGTGCCACCGCTCAGGGCAGAGAGACCCAGTACTTC
CATAQGRETQYF
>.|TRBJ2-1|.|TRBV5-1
TGCGCCAGCAGCTTGGCTCTCAGCTCCTACAATGAGCAGTTCTTC
CASSLALSSYNEQFF
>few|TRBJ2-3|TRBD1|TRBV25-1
TGTGCCAGCAGTCCCAGGGGGCAAAAGGGAACAGATACGCAGTATTTT
CASSPRGQKGTDTQYF
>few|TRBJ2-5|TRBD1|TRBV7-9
TGTGCCAGCAGCTTTTGGACAGGTCTTGACCAAGAGACCCAGTACTTC
CASSFWTGLDQETQYF
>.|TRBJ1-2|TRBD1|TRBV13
TGTGCCAGCAGCCTGATTACAGGGGAAGGCTATGGCTACACCTTC
CASSLITGEGYGYTF
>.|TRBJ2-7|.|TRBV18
TGTGCCAGCTCACCACCGGAAGGGGTCTCCTACGAGCAGTACTTC
CASSPPEGVSYEQYF
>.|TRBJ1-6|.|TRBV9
TGTGCCAGCAGCGTAGTGGCGGGTAGAGCCCTCCACTTT
CASSVVAGRALHF
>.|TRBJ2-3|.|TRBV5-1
TGCGCCAGCAGCTTTAGGCTTAGCGAGAGCACAGATACGCAGTATTTT
CASSFRLSESTDTQYF
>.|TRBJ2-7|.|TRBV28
TGTGCCAGCAGTGCCCCTGACAGCTACGAGCAGTACTTC
CASSAPDSYEQYF
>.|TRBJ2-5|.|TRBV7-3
TGCGCCAGCAGCCGGAACGCAGCGGGCCTAATGGAGACCCAGTACTTC
CASSRNAAGLMETQYF
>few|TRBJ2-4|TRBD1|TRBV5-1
TGCGCCAGCAGCCAACCGGACAGGGGAAACATTCAGTACTTC
CASSQPDRGNIQYF
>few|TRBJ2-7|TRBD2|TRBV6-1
TGTGCCAGCAGTGAGGCTAGCGGCGAGCAGTACTTC
CASSEASGEQYF
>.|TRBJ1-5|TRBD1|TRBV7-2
TGTGCCAGCAGCCATTCGACAGGGACTAGCAATCAGCCCCAGCATTTT
CASSHSTGTSNQPQHF
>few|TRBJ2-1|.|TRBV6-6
TGTGCCAGCAGTTACTCGGGGGGGCTGGGGTCTGAGCAGTTCTTC
CASSYSGGLGSEQFF
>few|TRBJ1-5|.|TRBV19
TGTGCCAGTAGACCTACAGGGATCGGCAATCAGCCCCAGCATTTT
CASRPTGIGNQPQHF
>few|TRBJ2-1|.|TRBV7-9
TGTGCCAGCAGCCTCGGAGTGGCAGGAGGTGAGGAGCAGTTCTTC
CASSLGVAGGEEQFF
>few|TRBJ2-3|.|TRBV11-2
TGTGCCAGCAGCCCTCCCGTCCGGGATACGCAGTATTTT
CASSPPVRDTQYF
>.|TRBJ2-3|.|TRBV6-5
TGTGCCAGCAGTTACGTGGGGGGAGCAGATACGCAGTATTTT
CASSYVGGADTQYF
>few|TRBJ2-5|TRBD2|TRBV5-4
TGTGTGGCTAGCGGGGCTCAAGAGACCCAGTACTTC
CVASGAQETQYF